A selection of T cell receptor beta chains follows, all from one sample in a study of graft-versus-host responses after intestinal transplantation. The antigens of these receptors remain unknown. Sequenced by immunoSEQ multiplex PCR; TCRdb stores in-frame clones only, minus some. Of approximately 90,000 clones in the sample, 75% to 95% are singletons; the top ten hold 6%. Specimen: unstimulated CD8+ T cells sorted from spleen or lymph node cells, collected before intestinal transplant. The source is a human donor who received an intestinal transplant. The CDR3 runs from the conserved cysteine through the conserved F or W. Fields, in order: V gene, clone size, J gene, D gene, CDR3 protein, CDR3 DNA. A D gene is named only where the DNA matches it firmly. Clone sizes are given selectively: once, few, many, or a class where the clone is expanded.

v_call: TRBV6-1
clone_size: -
j_call: TRBJ2-5
d_call: -
cdr3_aa: CASSPSRWEETQYF
cdr3_nt: TGTGCCAGCAGCCCGAGCAGGTGGGAAGAGACCCAGTACTTC

v_call: TRBV4-1
clone_size: -
j_call: TRBJ2-7
d_call: -
cdr3_aa: CASSQGMAAYEQYF
cdr3_nt: TGCGCCAGCAGCCAAGGGATGGCAGCCTACGAGCAGTACTTC

v_call: TRBV6-5
clone_size: -
j_call: TRBJ1-1
d_call: -
cdr3_aa: CASSYGQTLNTEAFF
cdr3_nt: TGTGCCAGCAGTTATGGACAGACATTGAACACTGAAGCTTTCTTT

v_call: TRBV27
clone_size: -
j_call: TRBJ1-6
d_call: -
cdr3_aa: CASSEGSYNSPLHF
cdr3_nt: TGTGCCAGCAGCGAGGGCTCCTATAATTCACCCCTCCACTTT

v_call: TRBV11-2
clone_size: -
j_call: TRBJ2-1
d_call: TRBD2
cdr3_aa: CASSLGNSGSSYNEQFF
cdr3_nt: TGTGCCAGCAGCTTAGGAAATAGCGGGAGCTCCTACAATGAGCAGTTCTTC

v_call: TRBV27
clone_size: once
j_call: TRBJ2-3
d_call: -
cdr3_aa: CASSLSPTTDTQYF
cdr3_nt: TGTGCCAGCAGTTTATCCCCCACCACAGATACGCAGTATTTT

v_call: TRBV29-1
clone_size: -
j_call: TRBJ1-2
d_call: -
cdr3_aa: CSVEEPEFYGYTF
cdr3_nt: TGCAGCGTTGAAGAGCCGGAGTTCTATGGCTACACCTTC

v_call: TRBV27
clone_size: few
j_call: TRBJ2-7
d_call: -
cdr3_aa: CASSLGGYEQYF
cdr3_nt: TGTGCCAGCAGTTTAGGAGGGTACGAGCAGTACTTC

v_call: TRBV7-6
clone_size: -
j_call: TRBJ2-7
d_call: TRBD1
cdr3_aa: CASSLGQVPSEGYYEQYF
cdr3_nt: TGTGCCAGCAGCTTGGGACAGGTCCCCTCCGAGGGATACTACGAGCAGTACTTC

v_call: TRBV10-1
clone_size: -
j_call: TRBJ2-7
d_call: TRBD2
cdr3_aa: CASSEAGAPYEQYF
cdr3_nt: TGCGCCAGCAGTGAAGCGGGGGCGCCTTACGAGCAGTACTTC

v_call: TRBV27
clone_size: -
j_call: TRBJ2-6
d_call: -
cdr3_aa: CASRGEGPSGANVLTF
cdr3_nt: TGTGCCAGCAGGGGTGAGGGACCGTCTGGGGCCAACGTCCTGACTTTC

v_call: TRBV5-6
clone_size: -
j_call: TRBJ2-5
d_call: -
cdr3_aa: CASSFLETQYF
cdr3_nt: TGTGCCAGCAGCTTTCTCGAGACCCAGTACTTC

v_call: TRBV5-1
clone_size: few
j_call: TRBJ2-3
d_call: -
cdr3_aa: CASSVTDTQYF
cdr3_nt: TGCGCCAGCAGCGTCACAGATACGCAGTATTTT

v_call: TRBV5-1
clone_size: -
j_call: TRBJ2-4
d_call: -
cdr3_aa: CASSSPRLLAKNIQYF
cdr3_nt: TGCGCCAGCAGCTCGCCCAGATTACTAGCCAAAAACATTCAGTACTTC

v_call: TRBV7-2
clone_size: -
j_call: TRBJ2-7
d_call: -
cdr3_aa: CASSLIGGEIYEQYF
cdr3_nt: TGTGCCAGCAGCTTAATCGGGGGCGAGATCTACGAGCAGTACTTC

v_call: TRBV5-5
clone_size: -
j_call: TRBJ2-2
d_call: -
cdr3_aa: CASSLDQSGSRYTGELFF
cdr3_nt: TGTGCCAGCAGCTTGGATCAGTCGGGTAGCCGCTACACCGGGGAGCTGTTTTTT

v_call: TRBV7-9
clone_size: -
j_call: TRBJ2-5
d_call: -
cdr3_aa: CASSSRDIGETQYF
cdr3_nt: TGTGCCAGCAGCTCCCGGGACATCGGAGAGACCCAGTACTTC

v_call: TRBV6-1
clone_size: -
j_call: TRBJ2-1
d_call: TRBD1
cdr3_aa: CASSQTGQGNEQFF
cdr3_nt: TGTGCCAGCAGTCAGACGGGACAGGGCAATGAGCAGTTCTTC

v_call: TRBV15
clone_size: -
j_call: TRBJ2-1
d_call: TRBD1
cdr3_aa: CATSPPGRGLNYEQFF
cdr3_nt: TGTGCCACCAGCCCCCCAGGAAGGGGGCTTAACTATGAGCAGTTCTTC

v_call: TRBV6-6
clone_size: -
j_call: TRBJ2-5
d_call: TRBD1
cdr3_aa: CASSGTGGLETQYF
cdr3_nt: TGTGCCAGCAGTGGGACAGGGGGCTTGGAGACCCAGTACTTC

v_call: TRBV9
clone_size: -
j_call: TRBJ2-6
d_call: -
cdr3_aa: CASSGARSGANVLTF
cdr3_nt: TGTGCCAGCAGCGGAGCCCGCTCTGGGGCCAACGTCCTGACTTTC

v_call: TRBV19
clone_size: -
j_call: TRBJ2-5
d_call: -
cdr3_aa: CASSTLRQAHLETQYF
cdr3_nt: TGTGCCAGTAGTACCCTCAGACAGGCGCATTTAGAGACCCAGTACTTC

v_call: TRBV7-9
clone_size: -
j_call: TRBJ2-1
d_call: -
cdr3_aa: CASSLVGRRGNYNEQFF
cdr3_nt: TGTGCCAGCAGCTTAGTTGGTAGACGGGGGAACTACAATGAGCAGTTCTTC

v_call: TRBV4-1
clone_size: -
j_call: TRBJ1-5
d_call: -
cdr3_aa: CASSSQAAGDSPQHF
cdr3_nt: TGCGCCAGCAGCAGCCAGGCGGCAGGGGACTCGCCCCAGCATTTT

v_call: TRBV4-1
clone_size: few
j_call: TRBJ1-3
d_call: -
cdr3_aa: CASSQVNEGRSGNTIYF
cdr3_nt: TGCGCCAGCAGCCAAGTCAATGAGGGCAGGTCTGGAAACACCATATATTTT

v_call: TRBV6-6
clone_size: -
j_call: TRBJ1-1
d_call: -
cdr3_aa: CASSYSRVNTEAFF
cdr3_nt: TGTGCCAGCAGTTACTCGCGGGTGAACACTGAAGCTTTCTTT

v_call: TRBV29-1
clone_size: -
j_call: TRBJ1-2
d_call: -
cdr3_aa: CSVGGSNYGYTF
cdr3_nt: TGCAGCGTTGGCGGCAGCAACTATGGCTACACCTTC

v_call: TRBV5-6
clone_size: -
j_call: TRBJ1-5
d_call: -
cdr3_aa: CASSLLGTNQPQHF
cdr3_nt: TGTGCCAGCAGCTTGTTGGGAACCAATCAGCCCCAGCATTTT

v_call: TRBV5-1
clone_size: -
j_call: TRBJ2-7
d_call: TRBD2
cdr3_aa: CASSLGLAGGRSYEQYF
cdr3_nt: TGCGCCAGCAGCTTGGGACTAGCGGGGGGCAGATCCTACGAGCAGTACTTC

v_call: TRBV21-1
clone_size: -
j_call: TRBJ1-5
d_call: -
cdr3_aa: CASSANNQPQHF
cdr3_nt: TGTGCCAGCAGCGCAAATAATCAGCCCCAGCATTTT

v_call: TRBV11-2
clone_size: -
j_call: TRBJ2-1
d_call: -
cdr3_aa: CASKSGLAGNEQFF
cdr3_nt: TGTGCCAGCAAATCAGGGCTGGCGGGTAATGAGCAGTTCTTC

v_call: TRBV6-4
clone_size: -
j_call: TRBJ2-3
d_call: -
cdr3_aa: CASSDRGLDTDTQYF
cdr3_nt: TGTGCCAGCAGTGACCGGGGGCTTGACACAGATACGCAGTATTTT

v_call: TRBV29-1
clone_size: -
j_call: TRBJ2-1
d_call: -
cdr3_aa: CSVVLVYNEQFF
cdr3_nt: TGCAGCGTTGTACTAGTGTACAATGAGCAGTTCTTC

v_call: TRBV10-2
clone_size: -
j_call: TRBJ1-4
d_call: -
cdr3_aa: CASKGRARRATNEKLFF
cdr3_nt: TGCGCCAGCAAAGGTCGTGCCCGGAGAGCCACTAATGAAAAACTGTTTTTT

v_call: TRBV6-5
clone_size: -
j_call: TRBJ1-2
d_call: -
cdr3_aa: CASSYSRGSNYGYTF
cdr3_nt: TGTGCCAGCAGTTACTCGAGAGGGTCTAACTATGGCTACACCTTC

v_call: TRBV30
clone_size: -
j_call: TRBJ2-7
d_call: TRBD1
cdr3_aa: CAWGQGLHEQYF
cdr3_nt: TGTGCCTGGGGACAGGGACTCCACGAGCAGTACTTC

v_call: TRBV14
clone_size: -
j_call: TRBJ2-2
d_call: -
cdr3_aa: CASSEGPGELFF
cdr3_nt: TGTGCCAGCAGCGAGGGGCCCGGGGAGCTGTTTTTT

v_call: TRBV21-1
clone_size: -
j_call: TRBJ2-3
d_call: -
cdr3_aa: CASSKRQGHTDTQYF
cdr3_nt: TGTGCCAGCAGCAAAAGACAGGGGCACACAGATACGCAGTATTTT

v_call: TRBV6-8
clone_size: -
j_call: TRBJ2-4
d_call: TRBD2
cdr3_aa: CASTRPGLAGGPAKNIQYF
cdr3_nt: TGTGCCAGCACTAGACCGGGACTAGCGGGAGGGCCGGCCAAAAACATTCAGTACTTC